The present T cell receptor (beta chain) was sequenced within a study of identical twins. Regarding the study as a whole: Beta out-of-frame sequences showed weaker excess twin sharing. Reduced insertions were recorded for abundant cord blood beta clonotypes, with no such pattern in memory repertoires. Models underestimated TCR alpha sharing (out-of-frame) in monozygotic twins. Compared with unrelated sharing, twin-shared out-of-frame alpha sequences had more low-probability sequences.

A single record per CDR3 protein comes from TCRdb applying MiXCR to the 5' RACE reads. The repertoire holds approximately 260,000 distinct CDR3 sequences, with around 8% as singletons. The CDR3 covers 11 residues. Germline V CDR1 and CDR2: SQVTM, ANQGSEA. Deletions cut 6 bases from V and 7 bases from J, with 10 bases between. This clonotype was detected many times. The antigen is undetermined. The sample also formed part of further work on yellow fever vaccine responses in identical twins.

The TCR was taken from a woman younger than 35 in good health. The chain carries TRBV29-1 and TRBJ2-1; D unclear. The sample taken for sequencing was CD8+ T cells sorted from blood. CDR3 in amino acids: CSVRGMNEQFF. The DNA of the CDR3 is TGCAGCGTCCGAGGCATGAATGAGCAGTTCTTC.